This T cell receptor beta chain stems from a study of shared clonotypes between healthy human individuals. Deep-level settings were used for running the assay. Across several immunoSEQ plates, the genomic DNA of each subset was split evenly. Ten immunoSEQ deep assay plates were used to sequence unsorted PBMC DNA. Clones were read by immunoSEQ multiplex PCR, and TCRdb kept only the in-frame ones, dropping some. The data contain roughly 500,000 clones, around 78% of them singletons. The clonotype originates from a woman in her thirties or forties in good health. Some clones in this sample may be carry-over from other donors' samples. The sample comprised PBMCs.

This chain's CDR3 is CASSVRSSGTVSYEQYF. In DNA, the CDR3 is TGTGCCAGCAGCGTAAGATCTAGCGGGACAGTCTCCTACGAGCAGTACTTC. This chain joins TRBV7-8 and TRBJ2-7, with TRBD2 matching 9 bases. With V trimmed by 5 bases and J by 0 bases, 11 bases remained unmatched. Germline CDR1 SGHVS, CDR2 FQNEAQ. The CDR3 runs to 17 residues.